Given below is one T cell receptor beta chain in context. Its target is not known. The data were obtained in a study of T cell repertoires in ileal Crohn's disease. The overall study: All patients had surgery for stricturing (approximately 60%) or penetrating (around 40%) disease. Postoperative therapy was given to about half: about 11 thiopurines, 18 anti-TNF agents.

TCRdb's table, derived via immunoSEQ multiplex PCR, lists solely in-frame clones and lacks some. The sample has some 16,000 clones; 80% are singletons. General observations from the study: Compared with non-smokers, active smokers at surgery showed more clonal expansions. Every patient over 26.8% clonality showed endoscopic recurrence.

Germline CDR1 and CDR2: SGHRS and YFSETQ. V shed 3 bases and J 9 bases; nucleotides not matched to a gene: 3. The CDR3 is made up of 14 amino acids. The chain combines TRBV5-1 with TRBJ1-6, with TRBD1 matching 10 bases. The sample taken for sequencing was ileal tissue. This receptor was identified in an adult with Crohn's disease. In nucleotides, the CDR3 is TGCGCCAGCAGCTCGGGACAGGGGAGTTCACCCCTCCACTTT. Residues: CASSSGQGSSPLHF.